The 2 T cell receptor beta chains below all came from one sample that was sequenced in a study of T cell responses to AZD1222 COVID-19 vaccine. This table comes from immunoSEQ multiplex PCR, and its TCRdb copy is limited to in-frame clones, with some not included. Here the sample spans roughly 8,000 clones, approximately 87% being singletons. Material: peripheral blood, obtained 28 days after the second AZD1222 dose. These receptors came from an adult who received the AZD1222 COVID-19 vaccine.

The chain links TRBV27 to TRBJ2-5; TRBD1 matches at 7 bases. The CDR3 contains 14 residues. Looked up from germline, CDR1 is MNHEY and CDR2 is SMNVEV (reference sequence). The trim removed 5 bases at V and 1 base at J, leaving 4 bases unmatched. CDR3 bases: TGTGCCAGCAGTCCCGGGACAGTCCAAGAGACCCAGTACTTC. Encoded protein: CASSPGTVQETQYF.

V is TRBV28 and J is TRBJ1-6, with 9 bases lining up with TRBD1. V gave up 7 bases and J gave up 8 bases; unmatched junction bases: 9. The CDR3 is made up of 15 amino acids. CDR1 and CDR2 (germline): MDHEN, SYDVKM. The CDR3 loop is CASTAPDRGDSPLHF. CDR3 DNA: TGTGCCAGCACGGCCCCGGACAGGGGTGATTCACCCCTCCACTTT.